A selection of T cell receptor beta chains follows, all from one sample in a study of T cells in Graves' hyperthyroidism and ophthalmopathy. Via MiXCR, TCRdb re-called the multiplex PCR reads, giving one row per CDR3 protein. Among 500,000 to 700,000 distinct CDR3 sequences listed, around 17% were seen once. The sample taken for sequencing was blood. These receptors originate from a young woman with Graves' hyperthyroidism. Both conserved end residues are part of each CDR3. A D gene is named only where the DNA matches it firmly. Size is omitted from some rows. Given values are once, few, many or a class for expanded clones.

. | TRBJ2-7 | few | TRBV3-1 | CASKGVADSYEQYF | TGTGCCAGCAAGGGGGTAGCGGACTCCTACGAGCAGTACTTC
. | TRBJ1-1 | . | TRBV25-1 | CASMTTGDTEAFF | TGTGCCAGTATGACAACGGGGGACACTGAAGCTTTCTTT
. | TRBJ2-1 | many | TRBV20-1 | CSAPGQMKEQFF | TGCAGTGCCCCGGGCCAAATGAAGGAGCAGTTCTTC
. | TRBJ2-5 | . | TRBV18 | CASSPPTDRSGETQYF | TGTGCCAGCTCACCCCCCACCGACAGGTCTGGGGAGACCCAGTACTTC
. | TRBJ1-2 | . | TRBV2 | CASTPLLGGENHGYTF | TGTGCCAGCACCCCTCTTTTGGGGGGCGAGAACCATGGCTACACCTTC
. | TRBJ1-1 | . | TRBV3-1 | CASSQDATRITEAFF | TGTGCCAGCAGCCAAGATGCTACACGTATCACTGAAGCTTTCTTT
TRBD1 | TRBJ2-7 | . | TRBV28 | CASASGTDSYEQYF | TGTGCCAGCGCGTCCGGGACAGACTCCTACGAGCAGTACTTC
. | TRBJ2-7 | few | TRBV6-5 | CASSYRNFYEQYF | TGTGCCAGCAGTTACCGCAACTTCTACGAGCAGTACTTC
TRBD2 | TRBJ2-7 | . | TRBV6-4 | CASSDLSSGRGYEQYF | TGTGCCAGCAGTGACCTGTCTAGCGGGAGGGGATACGAGCAGTACTTC
. | TRBJ2-7 | many | TRBV6-1 | CASKKQGFGDEQYF | TGTGCCAGCAAAAAACAGGGATTCGGGGACGAGCAGTACTTC
TRBD1 | TRBJ2-1 | many | TRBV7-8 | CASSATGTGSYNEQFF | TGTGCCAGCAGCGCAACCGGGACAGGAAGCTACAATGAGCAGTTCTTC
TRBD1 | TRBJ1-2 | few | TRBV7-2 | CASSLGGTGGINYGYTF | TGTGCCAGCAGCTTAGGTGGGACAGGGGGCATTAACTATGGCTACACCTTC
. | TRBJ2-1 | many | TRBV6-1 | CASSDRAFSYNEQFF | TGTGCCAGCAGTGACCGAGCGTTCTCCTACAATGAGCAGTTCTTC
TRBD1 | TRBJ2-5 | many | TRBV12-3/TRBV12-4 | CASARDSQQETQYF | TGTGCCAGCGCCCGGGACAGCCAGCAAGAGACCCAGTACTTC
TRBD2 | TRBJ2-1 | many | TRBV12-3/TRBV12-4 | CASSFPGGDEQFF | TGTGCCAGCAGTTTCCCGGGAGGCGATGAGCAGTTCTTC
. | TRBJ2-7 | many | TRBV29-1 | CSVEISYEQYF | TGCAGCGTTGAGATTAGCTACGAGCAGTACTTC
TRBD2 | TRBJ2-3 | many | TRBV2 | CASGRGGVDTQYF | TGTGCCAGCGGGCGGGGGGGCGTAGATACGCAGTATTTT
. | TRBJ2-7 | few | TRBV7-9 | CASSRPPTERKPYEQYF | TGTGCCAGCAGCCGCCCCCCGACAGAAAGGAAACCCTACGAGCAGTACTTC
. | TRBJ1-5 | few | TRBV7-8 | CASSRRGDSNQPQHF | TGTGCCAGCAGCCGGCGGGGAGATAGCAATCAGCCCCAGCATTTT
TRBD1 | TRBJ2-7 | many | TRBV12-3/TRBV12-4 | CASSWDRITYEQYF | TGTGCCAGCAGCTGGGACAGGATAACGTACGAGCAGTACTTC
. | TRBJ2-2 | . | TRBV18 | CASSPENTGELFF | TGTGCCAGCTCACCGGAGAACACCGGGGAGCTGTTTTTT
TRBD1 | TRBJ1-1 | few | TRBV5-1 | CASRKQTGGTEAFF | TGCGCCAGCAGGAAACAAACAGGGGGCACTGAAGCTTTCTTT
TRBD2 | TRBJ2-1 | few | TRBV28 | CASSLRASGRAVYNEQFF | TGTGCCAGCAGCCTCAGGGCTAGCGGGAGGGCCGTATACAATGAGCAGTTCTTC
. | TRBJ2-2 | . | TRBV6-1 | CASSKNWEIELFF | TGTGCCAGCTCCAAGAACTGGGAGATTGAGCTGTTTTTT
TRBD2 | TRBJ2-7 | many | TRBV11-2 | CASSLTYRTSGFMTPYEQYF | TGTGCCAGCAGCCTGACGTACCGGACTAGCGGGTTCATGACCCCCTACGAGCAGTACTTC
. | TRBJ1-1 | many | TRBV24-1 | CATSVPQGEAFF | TGTGCCACCAGTGTTCCCCAGGGTGAAGCTTTCTTT
. | TRBJ2-7 | many | TRBV28 | CASRPLSRDFYEQYF | TGTGCCAGCAGGCCATTAAGCAGGGATTTCTACGAGCAGTACTTC
TRBD1 | TRBJ2-2 | few | TRBV6-5 | CASSVLTTGETGELFF | TGTGCCAGCAGTGTACTCACGACAGGGGAGACCGGGGAGCTGTTTTTT
. | TRBJ2-3 | many | TRBV5-1 | CASSLFGTGASTDTQYF | TGCGCCAGCAGCCTCTTCGGAACGGGGGCCAGCACAGATACGCAGTATTTT
. | TRBJ1-1 | few | TRBV10-3 | CAISERGLTEAFF | TGTGCCATCAGTGAGAGGGGGTTGACTGAAGCTTTCTTT
. | TRBJ1-2 | many | TRBV3-1 | CASSQTRASWGYTF | TGTGCCAGCAGCCAGACCCGCGCCAGTTGGGGCTACACCTTC
. | TRBJ2-5 | many | TRBV18 | CASSPIRQETQYF | TGTGCCAGCTCACCAATACGCCAAGAGACCCAGTACTTC
TRBD1 | TRBJ1-1 | . | TRBV5-6 | CASTRGQGITEAFF | TGTGCCAGCACCAGAGGACAGGGGATCACTGAAGCTTTCTTT
TRBD2 | TRBJ2-5 | many | TRBV3-1 | CASSLSGTSGSPYF | TGTGCCAGCAGCCTAAGCGGGACTAGCGGGAGTCCGTACTTC
TRBD1 | TRBJ2-4 | . | TRBV20-1 | CSARPDRGRENIQYF | TGCAGTGCTAGACCGGACAGGGGGCGTGAAAACATTCAGTACTTC
. | TRBJ2-1 | . | TRBV20-1 | CSAGGIAVQGNEQFF | TGCAGTGCTGGGGGAATAGCGGTGCAGGGCAATGAGCAGTTCTTC
TRBD1 | TRBJ1-2 | . | TRBV12-3/TRBV12-4 | CAIKSGGGYTF | TGTGCCATCAAATCAGGGGGGGGCTACACCTTC
. | TRBJ1-1 | . | TRBV3-1 | CACSLGHRNTEAFF | TGTGCCTGCAGCTTGGGACACCGGAACACTGAAGCTTTCTTT
. | TRBJ1-2 | few | TRBV5-5 | CASSLANTGYYGYTF | TGTGCCAGCAGCTTGGCGAATACAGGGTACTACGGCTACACCTTC
TRBD2 | TRBJ2-7 | many | TRBV28 | CASSFLAGGAYEQYF | TGTGCCAGCAGCTTCCTAGCGGGAGGGGCCTACGAGCAGTACTTC
. | TRBJ2-7 | many | TRBV20-1 | CSARLLAGYEQYF | TGCAGTGCTAGATTGCTAGCTGGATACGAGCAGTACTTC
. | TRBJ1-5 | few | TRBV19 | CASSIGNLPESQPQHF | TGTGCCAGTAGTATAGGCAATCTCCCCGAGAGTCAGCCCCAGCATTTT
. | TRBJ2-3 | . | TRBV7-2 | CASSPRSLLDTDTQYF | TGTGCCAGCAGCCCAAGGAGTCTACTCGACACAGATACGCAGTATTTT
TRBD2 | TRBJ2-1 | many | TRBV5-1 | CASSLGGSPRYNEQFF | TGCGCCAGCAGCTTGGGCGGGAGTCCCCGGTACAATGAGCAGTTCTTC
TRBD2 | TRBJ2-3 | . | TRBV6-4 | CASSDGAGGPNTQYF | TGTGCCAGCAGTGACGGAGCGGGGGGGCCTAATACGCAGTATTTT
TRBD2 | TRBJ2-3 | many | TRBV6-4 | CASSGGLAGDTQYF | TGTGCCAGCAGTGGGGGACTAGCGGGAGATACGCAGTATTTT
. | TRBJ2-1 | . | TRBV11-2 | CASLPGGNEQFF | TGTGCCAGCCTACCGGGTGGTAATGAGCAGTTCTTC
. | TRBJ1-4 | few | TRBV7-2 | CASNQGGSKLFF | TGTGCCAGCAACCAAGGCGGGAGCAAACTGTTTTTT
. | TRBJ1-1 | . | TRBV19 | CASSPLGRPEAFF | TGTGCCAGTAGTCCCCTCGGGCGGCCTGAAGCTTTCTTT
. | TRBJ1-1 | . | TRBV2 | CASDTGSTEAFF | TGTGCCAGTGATACAGGGAGCACTGAAGCTTTCTTT
. | TRBJ1-1 | few | TRBV20-1 | CSARARGAGAEAFF | TGCAGTGCTAGAGCCCGGGGTGCGGGTGCTGAAGCTTTCTTT
TRBD1 | TRBJ2-1 | many | TRBV28 | CASSPWTGTSYNEQFF | TGTGCCAGCAGTCCCTGGACAGGGACCTCCTACAATGAGCAGTTCTTC
. | TRBJ1-4 | . | TRBV15 | CATSGGGGGGEKLFF | TGTGCCACCAGCGGGGGCGGGGGCGGAGGAGAAAAACTGTTTTTT
TRBD1 | TRBJ2-7 | many | TRBV7-4 | CASSLGVWTGYEQYF | TGTGCCAGCAGCTTAGGCGTATGGACAGGCTACGAGCAGTACTTC
TRBD2 | TRBJ2-1 | few | TRBV14 | CASSQRLAGGYNEQFF | TGTGCCAGCAGCCAACGACTAGCGGGGGGGTACAATGAGCAGTTCTTC